This entry is about one T cell receptor (beta chain). This sample is part of a study of blood T cell repertoires in COVID-19. Study as a whole: Samples came from the United States, Italy and Spain, spanning acute and convalescent COVID-19. The cDNA or gDNA used as material had been derived from T cells, B-cell-depleted T cells, or PBMCs.

V was shortened by 0 bases and J by 2 bases, with 4 bases between the two germline ends. CDR1 is MNHEY and CDR2 is SVGEGT in the germline V gene. The CDR3 runs to 13 residues. In the authors' workflow: Researchers report that nucleated cell counts were estimated from reference gene primer amplification. Method: immunoSEQ multiplex PCR; TCRdb's copy keeps in-frame clones and lacks some. V and J calls plus clone size are reproduced from that table; the DNA served to infer D and trimming. The table records under 95,000 clones, roughly 89% of them present only once. The V call is TRBV6-2 or TRBV6-3, the J call TRBJ2-5; D gene ambiguous. Sequenced: peripheral blood. The sequence derives from a woman between 45 and 60 years old with acute or convalescent COVID-19. The CDR3 loop reads CASSYSTQETQYF. For the CDR3, the DNA is TGTGCCAGCAGTTACTCGACTCAAGAGACCCAGTACTTC.